This T cell receptor (beta chain) was retrieved from a study of T-cell reconstitution after alpha-beta-depleted transplantation in children. The CDR3 has 16 amino acids. V was trimmed by 3 bases and J by 3 bases, leaving 15 bases between them. CDR1 and CDR2 from the germline V gene are SGHRS and YFSETQ. This clonotype was counted once. This sample's TCRbeta library carried unique molecular identifier barcodes. Using its own MiXCR run on the PCR reads, TCRdb lists one record per CDR3 protein. The sample contains around 680,000 distinct CDR3 sequences, 15% to 20% of which appear only once. The sequenced sample was PBMCs from the stem cell graft donor, obtained from the stem cell graft. The rearrangement links TRBV5-1 to TRBJ2-2; D may be TRBD1 (6 bases). The receptor's source is a human donor who donated a stem cell graft to a child with acute myeloid leukemia. The CDR3 loop reads CASSSQGNTDTGELFF. The CDR3 nucleotides read TGCGCCAGCAGCTCACAGGGTAATACGGACACCGGGGAGCTGTTTTTT.